The rows below give T cell receptor beta chains drawn from one sample of a study of T cells in localized non-small cell lung cancer. The data were produced by immunoSEQ multiplex PCR, yet TCRdb's version contains in-frame clones alone and is incomplete. Of 3,000 to 4,000 clones detected, 25% to 30% appear once; the ten largest clones hold approximately 22%. The specimen comprised lung tumor tissue, sampled before any cancer treatment. These receptor sequences come from a woman aged 35 to 70 with stage I squamous cell lung carcinoma. Each CDR3 is given with its conserved first and last residue. The D gene is left open where the match is weak. The size field is filled for only some rows; it gives once, few, many or a size class.

J: TRBJ1-5; V: TRBV6-8; D: NA; size: NA; CDR3: CASSYSMSPYSNQPQHF; DNA: TGTGCCAGCAGTTACTCGATGTCACCTTATAGCAATCAGCCCCAGCATTTT
J: TRBJ1-2; V: TRBV11-3; D: NA; size: NA; CDR3: CASSSQGIDYGYTF; DNA: TGTGCCAGCAGCTCTCAGGGTATCGACTATGGCTACACCTTC
J: TRBJ2-7; V: TRBV11-3; D: NA; size: NA; CDR3: CASSLGVGIYEQYF; DNA: TGTGCCAGCAGCTTAGGGGTCGGCATCTACGAGCAGTACTTC
J: TRBJ1-3; V: TRBV29-1; D: NA; size: NA; CDR3: CSVGGGPRGGGNTIYF; DNA: TGCAGCGTTGGCGGGGGACCCAGGGGAGGAGGAAACACCATATATTTT
J: TRBJ2-2; V: TRBV29-1; D: TRBD2; size: NA; CDR3: CSVSRGLGGELFF; DNA: TGCAGCGTTTCGCGGGGGTTAGGCGGGGAGCTGTTTTTT
J: TRBJ2-1; V: TRBV10-3; D: TRBD2; size: few; CDR3: CATRDYYEEQFF; DNA: TGTGCCACCCGGGACTACTATGAGGAGCAGTTCTTC
J: TRBJ2-5; V: TRBV1; D: NA; size: few; CDR3: CASSQDWGETQYF; DNA: TGCGCCAGCAGCCAAGACTGGGGTGAGACCCAGTACTTC
J: TRBJ2-3; V: TRBV5-1; D: TRBD2; size: NA; CDR3: CASRYSGGPGDTQYF; DNA: TGCGCCAGCAGATATAGCGGGGGGCCGGGGGATACGCAGTATTTT
J: TRBJ1-5; V: TRBV11-3; D: TRBD1; size: few; CDR3: CASSLPRTGGGQPQHF; DNA: TGTGCCAGCAGCTTGCCCCGGACAGGGGGCGGCCAGCCCCAGCATTTT
J: TRBJ1-1; V: TRBV29-1; D: TRBD1; size: NA; CDR3: CSVDRQGKGWNTEAFF; DNA: TGCAGCGTTGATCGACAGGGGAAAGGTTGGAACACTGAAGCTTTCTTT
J: TRBJ1-2; V: TRBV11-3; D: NA; size: few; CDR3: CASSPTPGSVYGYTF; DNA: TGTGCCAGCAGCCCCACCCCCGGCAGTGTCTATGGCTACACCTTC
J: TRBJ2-4; V: TRBV28; D: NA; size: few; CDR3: CASSLTAENIQYF; DNA: TGTGCCAGCAGTTTAACAGCAGAAAACATTCAGTACTTC
J: TRBJ1-1; V: TRBV12-5; D: NA; size: NA; CDR3: CASGRGGIDSEAFF; DNA: TGTGCTAGTGGGCGAGGGGGAATCGACTCTGAAGCTTTCTTT
J: TRBJ1-2; V: TRBV18; D: NA; size: few; CDR3: CASSRTGTAIWGYTF; DNA: TGTGCCAGCTCACGAACCGGGACGGCGATCTGGGGCTACACCTTC
J: TRBJ1-2; V: TRBV6-8; D: TRBD1; size: few; CDR3: CASSPAGTGYDGYTF; DNA: TGTGCCAGCAGCCCCGCCGGGACAGGGTACGATGGCTACACCTTC
J: TRBJ2-7; V: TRBV15; D: TRBD2; size: few; CDR3: CATSRGGSGGGEQYF; DNA: TGTGCCACCAGCAGAGGGGGCAGCGGGGGAGGCGAGCAGTACTTC
J: TRBJ1-2; V: TRBV6-1; D: NA; size: NA; CDR3: CASSEGGFYGYTF; DNA: TGTGCCAGCAGTGAAGGGGGCTTCTATGGCTACACCTTC
J: TRBJ1-6; V: TRBV6-8; D: NA; size: NA; CDR3: CASSYTAVQDNSPLHF; DNA: TGTGCCAGCAGTTACACTGCTGTACAAGATAATTCACCCCTCCACTTT
J: TRBJ2-2; V: TRBV6-8; D: NA; size: NA; CDR3: CASSAGIDTGELFF; DNA: TGTGCCAGCAGTGCGGGGATCGACACCGGGGAGCTGTTTTTT
J: TRBJ2-3; V: TRBV5-1; D: TRBD1; size: NA; CDR3: CASSFSTGQGGDTQYF; DNA: TGCGCCAGCAGCTTCTCGACTGGACAGGGCGGGGATACGCAGTATTTT
J: TRBJ1-5; V: TRBV6-8; D: NA; size: NA; CDR3: CASSSDYSNQPQHF; DNA: TGTGCCAGCAGTTCAGATTATAGCAATCAGCCCCAGCATTTT
J: TRBJ2-1; V: TRBV29-1; D: NA; size: once; CDR3: CSVGLAASYNEQFF; DNA: TGCAGCGTTGGGTTAGCGGCCTCCTACAATGAGCAGTTCTTC
J: TRBJ2-1; V: TRBV6-8; D: TRBD2; size: NA; CDR3: CAIRGGLAGNEQFF; DNA: TGTGCCATCAGAGGCGGACTAGCGGGGAATGAGCAGTTCTTC
J: TRBJ1-1; V: TRBV5-3; D: NA; size: NA; CDR3: CARSLDARQAMNTEAFF; DNA: TGTGCCAGAAGCTTGGACGCGCGGCAGGCCATGAACACTGAAGCTTTCTTT
J: TRBJ2-1; V: TRBV18; D: TRBD2; size: NA; CDR3: CASSPYQGLAASYNEQFF; DNA: TGTGCCAGCTCACCCTATCAGGGACTAGCGGCGTCCTACAATGAGCAGTTCTTC
J: TRBJ2-1; V: TRBV30; D: TRBD1; size: NA; CDR3: CAWSQGAYEQFF; DNA: TGTGCCTGGAGTCAGGGGGCGTACGAGCAGTTCTTC
J: TRBJ2-7; V: TRBV6-7; D: TRBD2; size: NA; CDR3: CASSYSPGGIYEQYF; DNA: TGTGCCAGCAGTTACTCTCCGGGAGGGATCTACGAGCAGTACTTC
J: TRBJ1-5; V: TRBV6-8; D: NA; size: NA; CDR3: CASSYSIRDRGWQPQHF; DNA: TGTGCCAGCAGTTACTCGATAAGGGATAGGGGTTGGCAGCCCCAGCATTTT
J: TRBJ1-1; V: TRBV4-1; D: NA; size: few; CDR3: CASSQGVVGANTEAFF; DNA: TGCGCCAGCAGCCAAGGGGTGGTGGGGGCGAACACTGAAGCTTTCTTT
J: TRBJ1-5; V: TRBV28; D: NA; size: NA; CDR3: CASSPPPRVRSNQPQHF; DNA: TGTGCCAGCAGCCCTCCTCCCCGGGTAAGGAGCAATCAGCCCCAGCATTTT
J: TRBJ2-7; V: TRBV6-8; D: TRBD2; size: few; CDR3: CASSDQRGWEQYF; DNA: TGTGCCAGCAGTGACCAGCGGGGGTGGGAGCAGTACTTC
J: TRBJ1-3; V: TRBV19; D: NA; size: NA; CDR3: CASSIYPKLSGNTIYF; DNA: TGTGCCAGTAGTATATACCCGAAACTCTCTGGAAACACCATATATTTT
J: TRBJ2-5; V: TRBV30; D: NA; size: few; CDR3: CAWRLQGMQETQYF; DNA: TGTGCCTGGAGGCTACAGGGAATGCAAGAGACCCAGTACTTC
J: TRBJ2-3; V: TRBV11-3; D: TRBD2; size: medium-sized; CDR3: CASSLVAGEPPDTQYF; DNA: TGTGCCAGCAGCTTAGTAGCGGGGGAACCACCAGATACGCAGTATTTT
J: TRBJ1-2; V: TRBV4-1; D: NA; size: few; CDR3: CASSFRTVTPQNYGYTF; DNA: TGCGCCAGCAGCTTCCGGACGGTTACCCCTCAGAACTATGGCTACACCTTC
J: TRBJ2-2; V: TRBV6-8; D: TRBD1; size: medium-sized; CDR3: CASSDRADTGELFF; DNA: TGTGCCAGCAGTGACAGGGCTGACACCGGGGAGCTGTTTTTT
J: TRBJ1-2; V: TRBV19; D: NA; size: few; CDR3: CASSPGAGDYGYTF; DNA: TGTGCCAGTAGTCCAGGCGCAGGGGACTATGGCTACACCTTC
J: TRBJ2-2; V: TRBV29-1; D: TRBD2; size: NA; CDR3: CSVDSPTSGPGELFF; DNA: TGCAGCGTTGACTCCCCGACTAGCGGGCCCGGGGAGCTGTTTTTT
J: TRBJ2-7; V: TRBV9; D: TRBD2; size: NA; CDR3: CASSDRASGSGEQYF; DNA: TGTGCCAGCAGTGACCGGGCTAGCGGGTCTGGGGAGCAGTACTTC